The rows below give T cell receptor beta chains drawn from one sample of a study of blood T cell repertoires in COVID-19. Clones were sequenced by immunoSEQ multiplex PCR, and TCRdb holds only the in-frame ones, with some missing. The table records roughly 290,000 clones, around 89% of them present only once. Sample: PBMCs or T cells enriched from blood (not recorded which). The origin of the receptors is a young woman with acute COVID-19. Both conserved end residues are part of each CDR3. A D gene is named only where the DNA matches it firmly. Clone size is stated in some rows and not others, as once, few, many or a class when expanded.

clone_size: .; d_call: .; v_call: TRBV19; j_call: TRBJ2-1; cdr3_nt: TGTGCCAGTAGTATCTCGCGGAGCTCCTACAATGAGCAGTTCTTC; cdr3_aa: CASSISRSSYNEQFF
clone_size: .; d_call: TRBD2; v_call: TRBV9; j_call: TRBJ2-6; cdr3_nt: TGTGCCAGCAGCCCCCGAGCGGGAGTGGGGGCCAACGTCCTGACTTTC; cdr3_aa: CASSPRAGVGANVLTF
clone_size: .; d_call: .; v_call: TRBV3-1/TRBV3-2; j_call: TRBJ1-3; cdr3_nt: TGTGCCAGCAGCCAAGGACAAATCTCTGGAAACACCATATATTTT; cdr3_aa: CASSQGQISGNTIYF
clone_size: .; d_call: .; v_call: TRBV4-1; j_call: TRBJ2-7; cdr3_nt: TGCGCCAGCAGCCAAGCATTCCTACAGGGCGGGTACGAGCAGTACTTC; cdr3_aa: CASSQAFLQGGYEQYF
clone_size: many; d_call: TRBD1; v_call: TRBV7-6; j_call: TRBJ2-7; cdr3_nt: TGTGCCAGCAGCTTAGGGGCCGGGACAGGGTCCTACGAGCAGTACTTC; cdr3_aa: CASSLGAGTGSYEQYF
clone_size: .; d_call: TRBD2; v_call: TRBV9; j_call: TRBJ2-1; cdr3_nt: TGTGCCAGCAGCGTAGACACGGGACTAGGCCGGACTTCAGATACAAATGAGCAGTTCTTC; cdr3_aa: CASSVDTGLGRTSDTNEQFF
clone_size: .; d_call: TRBD2; v_call: TRBV19; j_call: TRBJ2-1; cdr3_nt: TGTGCCAGTAGGCCCGTGTCGGCTAGCGGAGCATACAATGAGCAGTTCTTC; cdr3_aa: CASRPVSASGAYNEQFF
clone_size: .; d_call: .; v_call: TRBV9; j_call: TRBJ2-6; cdr3_nt: TGTGCCAGCAGCGCCCTTTGGCCCAACGTCCTGACTTTC; cdr3_aa: CASSALWPNVLTF
clone_size: .; d_call: TRBD1; v_call: TRBV7-9; j_call: TRBJ1-5; cdr3_nt: TGTGCCAGCAGCACGGACAGGATGAATCAGCCCCAGCATTTT; cdr3_aa: CASSTDRMNQPQHF
clone_size: .; d_call: .; v_call: TRBV27; j_call: TRBJ1-5; cdr3_nt: TGTGCCAGCAACGAAGGAGTTAGCAATCAGCCCCAGCATTTT; cdr3_aa: CASNEGVSNQPQHF
clone_size: .; d_call: .; v_call: TRBV7-9; j_call: TRBJ1-1; cdr3_nt: TGTGCCAGCAATTCACAGGGACTGAACACTGAAGCTTTCTTT; cdr3_aa: CASNSQGLNTEAFF
clone_size: .; d_call: .; v_call: TRBV7-9; j_call: TRBJ1-3; cdr3_nt: TGTGCCAGCAGCTTAGCAGGAGGATGGGTCTCTGGAAACACCATATATTTT; cdr3_aa: CASSLAGGWVSGNTIYF
clone_size: few; d_call: .; v_call: TRBV28; j_call: TRBJ2-2; cdr3_nt: TGTGCCAGCAGTTTCTTTACAGGGATTACCGGGGAGCTGTTTTTT; cdr3_aa: CASSFFTGITGELFF
clone_size: once; d_call: .; v_call: TRBV7-9; j_call: TRBJ2-1; cdr3_nt: TGTGCCAGCAGCGCGACTAGTGGGTGGTGGAATGAGCAGTTCTTC; cdr3_aa: CASSATSGWWNEQFF
clone_size: .; d_call: TRBD1; v_call: TRBV7-9; j_call: TRBJ2-1; cdr3_nt: TGTGCCAGCAGGGACAGGGATAATGAGCAGTTCTTC; cdr3_aa: CASRDRDNEQFF
clone_size: .; d_call: TRBD1; v_call: TRBV5-4; j_call: TRBJ1-2; cdr3_nt: TGTGCCAGCAGCTCCACCTACAGGGGTCCCCTGGGCTACACCTTC; cdr3_aa: CASSSTYRGPLGYTF
clone_size: once; d_call: TRBD1; v_call: TRBV5-1; j_call: TRBJ1-2; cdr3_nt: TGCGCCAGCACCGGATGGACAGGGGCGGCCCATGGCTACACCTTC; cdr3_aa: CASTGWTGAAHGYTF
clone_size: .; d_call: .; v_call: TRBV7-2; j_call: TRBJ2-1; cdr3_nt: TGTGCCAGCAGCTTACCGCCAAACGGGTACAATGAGCAGTTCTTC; cdr3_aa: CASSLPPNGYNEQFF
clone_size: .; d_call: .; v_call: TRBV30; j_call: TRBJ2-7; cdr3_nt: TGTGCCTGGACCCGGAGCTCCTACGAGCAGTACTTC; cdr3_aa: CAWTRSSYEQYF
clone_size: .; d_call: TRBD1; v_call: TRBV28; j_call: TRBJ1-5; cdr3_nt: TGTGCCAGCAGTTTGGGGGACAGCGACGAGGGTCAGCCCCAGCATTTT; cdr3_aa: CASSLGDSDEGQPQHF
clone_size: .; d_call: .; v_call: TRBV28; j_call: TRBJ2-7; cdr3_nt: TGTGCCAGCAGTTTCGACGGGAGCTCCTACGAGCAGTACTTC; cdr3_aa: CASSFDGSSYEQYF
clone_size: .; d_call: .; v_call: TRBV5-6; j_call: TRBJ1-6; cdr3_nt: TGTGCCAGCAGCTTGGGCCGGGTTTCACCCCTCCACTTT; cdr3_aa: CASSLGRVSPLHF
clone_size: .; d_call: TRBD1; v_call: TRBV7-2; j_call: TRBJ2-3; cdr3_nt: TGTGCCAGCAGCGCGCGACAGGGATCAGATACGCAGTATTTT; cdr3_aa: CASSARQGSDTQYF
clone_size: .; d_call: .; v_call: TRBV19; j_call: TRBJ2-7; cdr3_nt: TGTGCCAGTAGTTCCGAACAGGGTACCCCCTACGAGCAGTACTTC; cdr3_aa: CASSSEQGTPYEQYF
clone_size: .; d_call: .; v_call: TRBV27; j_call: TRBJ1-5; cdr3_nt: TGTGCCAGCAGTTTATTCAGGGCTAATCAGCCCCAGCATTTT; cdr3_aa: CASSLFRANQPQHF
clone_size: .; d_call: .; v_call: TRBV9; j_call: TRBJ2-3; cdr3_nt: TGTGCCAGCAGCGCAGGATTTTGGGTGCCCACAGATACGCAGTATTTT; cdr3_aa: CASSAGFWVPTDTQYF
clone_size: .; d_call: TRBD2; v_call: TRBV27; j_call: TRBJ2-1; cdr3_nt: TGTGCCAGCAGTTCGGGACTAGCGGGAGTTTCTTACAATGAGCAGTTCTTC; cdr3_aa: CASSSGLAGVSYNEQFF
clone_size: .; d_call: TRBD1; v_call: TRBV10-1; j_call: TRBJ1-2; cdr3_nt: TGCGCCAGCAGTTCCTCCGACAGGGACGGTGGCTACACCTTC; cdr3_aa: CASSSSDRDGGYTF
clone_size: once; d_call: TRBD1; v_call: TRBV7-6; j_call: TRBJ2-3; cdr3_nt: TGTGCCAGCAGCTTAGCGGTGACAGGGACGACAGATACGCAGTATTTT; cdr3_aa: CASSLAVTGTTDTQYF
clone_size: .; d_call: TRBD1; v_call: TRBV6-6; j_call: TRBJ1-6; cdr3_nt: TGTGCCAGCAGTTGGGACAGGCCGAATAATTCACCCCTCCACTTT; cdr3_aa: CASSWDRPNNSPLHF
clone_size: .; d_call: .; v_call: TRBV13; j_call: TRBJ2-1; cdr3_nt: TGTGCCAGCAGCTTAGGCAGCTCCTACAATGAGCAGTTCTTC; cdr3_aa: CASSLGSSYNEQFF
clone_size: .; d_call: .; v_call: TRBV7-8; j_call: TRBJ1-4; cdr3_nt: TGTGCCAGCAGTTTTTCGGGGGCTAATGAAAAACTGTTTTTT; cdr3_aa: CASSFSGANEKLFF
clone_size: .; d_call: .; v_call: TRBV6-4; j_call: TRBJ1-1; cdr3_nt: TGTGCCAGCAGTAGACAGGAGAACACTGAAGCTTTCTTT; cdr3_aa: CASSRQENTEAFF
clone_size: .; d_call: TRBD1; v_call: TRBV3-1/TRBV3-2; j_call: TRBJ2-7; cdr3_nt: TGTGCCAGCAGCCAACCGACAGGGGACGAGCAGTACTTC; cdr3_aa: CASSQPTGDEQYF
clone_size: .; d_call: .; v_call: TRBV18; j_call: TRBJ1-1; cdr3_nt: TGTGCCAGCTCACCACGGGGGTCAGGGGTGAACACTGAAGCTTTCTTT; cdr3_aa: CASSPRGSGVNTEAFF
clone_size: .; d_call: TRBD2; v_call: TRBV4-2; j_call: TRBJ2-1; cdr3_nt: TGTGCCAGCAGCCAAGATAGTCCCCTAGCGGGAGCCTATTCCGATTACAATGAGCAGTTCTTC; cdr3_aa: CASSQDSPLAGAYSDYNEQFF
clone_size: .; d_call: .; v_call: TRBV28; j_call: TRBJ1-5; cdr3_nt: TGTGCCAGCAGTTTAATAACAAATAGCAATCAGCCCCAGCATTTT; cdr3_aa: CASSLITNSNQPQHF
clone_size: few; d_call: TRBD1; v_call: TRBV27; j_call: TRBJ2-7; cdr3_nt: TGTGCCAGCAGCGGGCAGGGCAGGGGGCTTTTCGAGCAGTACTTC; cdr3_aa: CASSGQGRGLFEQYF
clone_size: .; d_call: .; v_call: TRBV6-5; j_call: TRBJ1-1; cdr3_nt: TGTGCCAGCAGAAAGGGACAAGAGAACACTGAAGCTTTCTTT; cdr3_aa: CASRKGQENTEAFF
clone_size: .; d_call: .; v_call: TRBV6-4; j_call: TRBJ2-1; cdr3_nt: TGTGCCAGCGCGAGCGAGAGCTCCTACAATGAGCAGTTCTTC; cdr3_aa: CASASESSYNEQFF
clone_size: .; d_call: TRBD1; v_call: TRBV25-1; j_call: TRBJ1-6; cdr3_nt: TGTGCCAGCGGAGGACAGGGGAATTCACCCCTCCACTTT; cdr3_aa: CASGGQGNSPLHF
clone_size: .; d_call: TRBD2; v_call: TRBV7-2; j_call: TRBJ2-1; cdr3_nt: TGTGCCAGCAGCTTAGGGGGGACTAGACAGCAGTTCTTC; cdr3_aa: CASSLGGTRQQFF
clone_size: .; d_call: .; v_call: TRBV18; j_call: TRBJ1-6; cdr3_nt: TGTGCCAGCTCACCACAACAGCCTAATTCACCCCTCCACTTT; cdr3_aa: CASSPQQPNSPLHF
clone_size: once; d_call: TRBD1; v_call: TRBV28; j_call: TRBJ2-5; cdr3_nt: TGTGCCAGCAGTTGGGGACAGTTCCTCCAAGAGACCCAGTACTTC; cdr3_aa: CASSWGQFLQETQYF
clone_size: .; d_call: .; v_call: TRBV15; j_call: TRBJ2-2; cdr3_nt: TGTGCCACCAGCAGAGCTTCCCCTAAGCTTGGTGCCGGGGAGCTGTTTTTT; cdr3_aa: CATSRASPKLGAGELFF
clone_size: .; d_call: TRBD1; v_call: TRBV7-9; j_call: TRBJ1-2; cdr3_nt: TGTGCCATGGACAGGGTGAATGGCTACACCTTC; cdr3_aa: CAMDRVNGYTF
clone_size: .; d_call: .; v_call: TRBV15; j_call: TRBJ1-2; cdr3_nt: TGTGCCACCAGCTACCCAGGGGAGGGTGGCTACACCTTC; cdr3_aa: CATSYPGEGGYTF
clone_size: once; d_call: TRBD2; v_call: TRBV19; j_call: TRBJ2-1; cdr3_nt: TGTGCCAGTAGTCCGCAGGGACTAGCGGGAGACGGGCAGTTCTTC; cdr3_aa: CASSPQGLAGDGQFF
clone_size: .; d_call: TRBD1; v_call: TRBV18; j_call: TRBJ1-4; cdr3_nt: TGTGCCAGCTCACCACAGGACAGGTTTAATGAAAAACTGTTTTTT; cdr3_aa: CASSPQDRFNEKLFF
clone_size: .; d_call: .; v_call: TRBV3-1/TRBV3-2; j_call: TRBJ2-7; cdr3_nt: TGTGCCAGCAGTTCTTCCGGGGACGAGCAGTACTTC; cdr3_aa: CASSSSGDEQYF